The T cell receptor (beta chain) described here comes from a study of T cells in Graves' hyperthyroidism and ophthalmopathy. At the level of the study: Before treatment of any kind, peripheral blood was taken at initial diagnosis. Points from the study as a whole: Blood also contained most expanded thyroid clonotypes above 0.001.

This clonotype showed up many times. Its antigen is currently unknown. Subjects with ophthalmopathy showed a Clinical Activity Score no lower than 3, a NOSPECS grade no lower than 4, and a duration shorter than 3 months. The authors took PBMCs from roughly 9.5 ml fresh peripheral blood. The CDR3 is made up of 14 amino acids. Trimming removed 2 bases from V and 1 base from J, with 6 bases in between. Germline CDR1 SGHVS, CDR2 FQNEAQ. Amplification of TCR beta CDR3 regions was performed using RNA transcripts as template. First-round RT-PCR of the TCR CDR3 relied on the HTBI primer set. From the multiplex PCR reads, TCRdb called clonotypes with MiXCR, one entry per CDR3 protein. The sample has about 260,000 distinct CDR3 sequences, 15% to 20% seen once.

This receptor was obtained from a woman younger than 30 with Graves' ophthalmopathy. Sequencing was performed on blood. The chain combines TRBV7-8 with TRBJ1-3; D not resolved. The CDR3 protein is CASSLKGSGNTIYF. In DNA form, the CDR3 reads TGTGCCAGCAGCTTAAAGGGATCTGGAAACACCATATATTTT.